The 25 T cell receptor beta chains in this list originate from one sample, sequenced in a study of T cell responses to AZD1222 COVID-19 vaccine. Repertoires were generated with immunoSEQ multiplex PCR, while TCRdb's copy carries only in-frame clones and drops some. The data hold 85,000 to 100,000 clones, with roughly nine tenths observed a single time. Here the sequenced sample was peripheral blood, taken on day 0 of AZD1222 vaccination. Every receptor here comes from an adult in good health.

The V gene is TRBV14, the J gene TRBJ1-1; D is perhaps TRBD1 (6 bases). The V end lost 6 bases, the J end lost 10 bases, and 15 bases lay between the germline ends. The V gene's germline CDR1 is SGHDN and CDR2 FVKESK. The CDR3 contains 12 residues. In DNA, the CDR3 is TGTGCCAGCAGGGCGGCGGGGGGCCCAGCTTTCTTT. Protein product: CASRAAGGPAFF.

This sequence joins TRBV6-5 and TRBJ2-1; TRBD1 agrees at 7 bases. This CDR3 region has 14 residues. Germline CDR1 MNHEY, CDR2 SVGAGI. V shed 6 bases and J 7 bases; nucleotides not matched to a gene: 9. CDR3 sequence: CASRLTGQGNEQFF. CDR3 nucleotide sequence: TGTGCCAGCAGATTGACAGGGCAGGGGAATGAGCAGTTCTTC.

The V gene is TRBV7-2, the J gene TRBJ2-1; 8 nucleotides align to TRBD2. V shed 5 bases and J 7 bases; nucleotides not matched to a gene: 16. The CDR3 is 17 residues long. Germline V gene lookup returns CDR1 SGHTA and CDR2 FQGNSA. The CDR3 nucleotides are TGTGCCAGCAGCCTCGTCCTGACTAGCGACATGGGGAATGAGCAGTTCTTC. Translating gives CASSLVLTSDMGNEQFF.

The chain links TRBV7-2 to TRBJ1-5; D is possibly TRBD1 (6 bases). The CDR3 consists of 14 residues. Trimming cost V 2 bases and J 7 bases, with 12 bases left between them. The germline gives CDR1 SGHTA, CDR2 FQGNSA. The CDR3 is CASSLNRDGQPQHF. As DNA, the CDR3 is TGTGCCAGCAGCTTAAACAGGGACGGACAGCCCCAGCATTTT.

This chain links TRBV7-9 with TRBJ2-7, with D perhaps matching TRBD1 or TRBD2 (6 bases each). The V end lost 3 bases, the J end lost 6 bases, and 9 bases lay between the germline ends. Germline V gene lookup returns CDR1 SEHNR and CDR2 FQNEAQ (reference sequence). This CDR3 has 12 residues. The CDR3 nucleotides read TGTGCCAGCAGCTTCGGGGGCAGCGAGCAGTACTTC. The encoded protein is CASSFGGSEQYF.

The chain recombines TRBV7-3 with TRBJ1-2, with 8 bases identical to TRBD1. In germline, CDR1 is SGHTA, CDR2 FQGTGA. V dropped 6 bases and J dropped 8; count of bases not matched to a gene: 14. This CDR3 region has 15 residues. DNA for the CDR3: TGTGCCAGCAGTTCCCTCGGGACAGGCCCGGAGGGCTACACCTTC. The encoded protein is CASSSLGTGPEGYTF.

The V and J genes are TRBV13 and TRBJ1-2, with D tentatively TRBD1 (5 bases). V was cut by 0 bases and J by 2 bases, with 16 bases left in between. CDR1 PRHDT and CDR2 FYEKMQ come from the germline V gene (reference sequence). The CDR3 length is 17 residues. CDR3 bases: TGTGCCAGCAGCTTAGGGGGGCAGTACCAAGGCAACTATGGCTACACCTTC. Protein: CASSLGGQYQGNYGYTF. The full variable domain, completed using reference TRBV13 and TRBJ1-2, is AAGVIQSPRHLIKEKRETATLKCYPIPRHDTVYWYQQGPGQDPQFLISFYEKMQSDKGSIPDRFSAQQFSDYHSELNMSSLELGDSALYFCASSLGGQYQGNYGYTFGSGTRLTVV.

The genes are TRBV6-5 and TRBJ2-7; maybe TRBD1 (5 bases). Germline CDR1 and CDR2: MNHEY and SVGAGI. This CDR3 is built from 12 residues. The DNA for the CDR3 is TGTTCTACAGGTCAGGGTTCCTACGAGCAGTACTTC. Its protein product is CSTGQGSYEQYF.

CDR3 sequence: CAWKGGGYTEAFF. In DNA form, the CDR3 reads TGTGCCTGGAAAGGGGGTGGTTACACTGAAGCTTTCTTT. The chain uses TRBV30 and TRBJ1-1, with a weak D call TRBD1 (6 bases). CDR1 and CDR2 from the germline V gene are GTSNPN and SVGIG (reference sequence). The CDR3 extends over 13 amino acids. Trimming cost V 4 bases and J 3 bases, with 12 bases left between them.

The chain uses TRBV6-1 and TRBJ2-1; TRBD2 agrees at 11 bases. Unmatched junction bases numbered 4, after V lost 2 bases and J lost 4 bases. The CDR3 length is 16 residues. Germline loops: CDR1 MNHNS, CDR2 SASEGT. This CDR3 is CASSESRLAGYNEQFF. The CDR3 DNA is TGTGCCAGCAGTGAATCAAGACTAGCGGGATACAATGAGCAGTTCTTC.

This clone occurred once. The rearrangement joins TRBV3-1 (or the pseudogene TRBV3-2) to TRBJ1-3, with D perhaps TRBD1 (6 bases). Trimming pared 1 base from V and 4 bases from J, leaving 8 bases between. CDR1 and CDR2 (germline): LGHDT, YNNKEL (reference sequence). This CDR3 contains 14 residues. The CDR3 DNA sequence: TGTGCCAGCAGCCAAGGGGGGGCCGGAAACACCATATATTTT. The encoded protein is CASSQGGAGNTIYF.

This clone was counted a single time. The rearrangement uses TRBV5-1 and TRBJ2-1; possibly TRBD1 or TRBD2 for D (5 bases each). Between the trimmed V and J ends, which lost 4 bases and 3 bases, there was a span of 14 bases. The CDR3 contains 15 residues. The germline CDR1 and CDR2 sequences are SGHRS and YFSETQ. The chain's CDR3 is CASSKAGTDYNEQFF. The CDR3 DNA sequence: TGCGCCAGCAGCAAGGCCGGGACCGACTACAATGAGCAGTTCTTC. The full variable domain, in which reference TRBV5-1 and TRBJ2-1 provide the parts outside the CDR3, is KAGVTQTPRYLIKTRGQQVTLSCSPISGHRSVSWYQQTPGQGLQFLFEYFSETQRNKGNFPGRFSGRQFSNSRSEMNVSTLELGDSALYLCASSKAGTDYNEQFFGPGTRLTVL.

The chain recombines TRBV7-2 with TRBJ2-1; D is unclear. Trimming took 8 bases from V and 4 from J, leaving 15 bases between them. CDR1 is SGHTA and CDR2 is FQGNSA in the germline V gene. The CDR3 consists of 14 residues. CDR3 residues: CASDEAVPYNEQFF. The CDR3 region has the DNA TGTGCCAGCGATGAAGCCGTTCCATACAATGAGCAGTTCTTC.

The V gene is TRBV6-6, the J gene TRBJ2-1, with TRBD2 identical over 8 bases. The length of the CDR3 is 15 residues. From germline, CDR1 is MNHNY and CDR2 SVGAGI (reference sequence). The V gene end was trimmed by 8 bases and the J gene end by 4 bases; junction bases not matched to a gene: 10. The DNA of the CDR3 is TGTGCCAGCGAAAAGGGACTAGTCAAATACAATGAGCAGTTCTTC. Protein sequence: CASEKGLVKYNEQFF.

This rearrangement joins TRBV7-2 to TRBJ1-3; D might be TRBD1 (5 bases). CDR1 is SGHTA, CDR2 FQGNSA, per germline. V lost 5 bases to trimming and J lost 0 bases, with 11 bases between them. The CDR3 runs 15 residues. The CDR3 region has the DNA TGTGCCAGCAGCCCTGGGGCGATCTCTGGAAACACCATATATTTT. This translates into CASSPGAISGNTIYF.

The chain links TRBV5-1 to TRBJ1-1; perhaps TRBD1 as D (6 bases). V was shortened by 4 bases and J by 4 bases, with 14 bases between the two germline ends. The CDR3 extends over 14 amino acids. In germline, CDR1 is SGHRS, CDR2 YFSETQ. CDR3 coding DNA: TGCGCCAGCAGCCCCGGGGGGGCTGGCACTGAAGCTTTCTTT. Its protein product is CASSPGGAGTEAFF.

The chain joins TRBV5-4 to TRBJ1-3; 7 bases align to TRBD1. With 4 bases clipped from V and 6 bases from J, the junction kept 13 bases outside the gene matches. The CDR3 runs to 16 residues. The germline V gene has CDR1 SGHNT and CDR2 YYREEE (reference sequence). The CDR3 sequence: CASSPGQVSELNTIYF. CDR3 bases: TGTGCCAGCAGCCCTGGACAGGTCTCCGAATTAAACACCATATATTTT. The variable domain in full, completed from reference TRBV5-4 and TRBJ1-3, reads ETGVTQSPTHLIKTRGQQVTLRCSSQSGHNTVSWYQQALGQGPQFIFQYYREEENGRGNFPPRFSGLQFPNYSSELNVNALELDDSALYLCASSPGQVSELNTIYFGEGSWLTVV.

V usage is TRBV19 and J usage is TRBJ1-1; D unclear. Germline values: CDR1 LNHDA, CDR2 SQIVND (reference sequence). Between the trimmed V and J ends, which lost 1 base and 4 bases, there was a span of 7 bases. The CDR3 is 13 residues long. The CDR3, as DNA: TGTGCCAGTAGTATAGTCGACGGCACTGAAGCTTTCTTT. Its protein product is CASSIVDGTEAFF.

This rearrangement joins TRBV9 to TRBJ2-1, with D possibly called TRBD1 or TRBD2 (6 bases each). The V gene lost 4 bases and the J gene lost 8 bases, with 16 bases spanning the gap. This CDR3 has 14 amino acids. Per germline, CDR1 SGDLS and CDR2 YYNGEE. The CDR3 DNA is TGTGCCAGCAGCACAGAGGGGGGCCTAGATGAGCAGTTCTTC. Encoded protein: CASSTEGGLDEQFF.

V gene TRBV4-1 combines with J gene TRBJ2-3; 10 nucleotides line up with TRBD2. J was trimmed by 5 bases and V by 5 bases; bases with no gene match: 7. The CDR3 is made up of 15 amino acids. Germline CDR1 MGHRA, CDR2 YSYEKL. The CDR3 region is CASSALAGAQDTQYF. CDR3 DNA sequence: TGCGCCAGCAGCGCGCTAGCGGGGGCCCAAGATACGCAGTATTTT.

CDR3 sequence reads: CASSPRDRVYEQYF. The CDR3 DNA is TGTGCCAGCAGCCCCCGGGACAGGGTCTACGAGCAGTACTTC. The chain is built from TRBV9 and TRBJ2-7; 9 nucleotides line up with TRBD1. The V segment lost 4 bases and the J segment 3 bases; nucleotides outside the gene matches: 5. Germline assignment: CDR1 SGDLS and CDR2 YYNGEE. This CDR3 comprises 14 residues. Based on the CDR3 plus reference TRBV9 and TRBJ2-7, the full variable domain is DSGVTQTPKHLITATGQRVTLRCSPRSGDLSVYWYQQSLDQGLQFLIQYYNGEERAKGNILERFSAQQFPDLHSELNLSSLELGDSALYFCASSPRDRVYEQYFGPGTRLTVT.

CDR3 coding DNA: TGTGCCAGCACATCCGGAACAGATACGCAGTATTTT. Protein: CASTSGTDTQYF. The chain joins TRBV2 to TRBJ2-3; no clear D. Germline V gene data show CDR1 as SNHLY and CDR2 as FYNNEI. This CDR3 is built from 12 residues. V was pared by 7 bases and J by 3 bases, with 8 bases between.

J is TRBJ1-6 and V is TRBV11-2; maybe TRBD1 (5 bases). Looked up from germline, CDR1 is SGHAT and CDR2 is FQNNGV. Trimming took 2 bases from V and 0 from J, leaving 17 bases between them. The CDR3 covers 19 residues. Here the CDR3 reads CASSLKGSKGSSYNSPLHF. CDR3 nucleotides: TGTGCCAGCAGCTTAAAGGGGAGTAAAGGGAGCTCCTATAATTCACCCCTCCACTTT.

The chain is built from TRBV18 and TRBJ1-3; TRBD1 matches at 8 bases. Germline V gene sequence: CDR1 KGHSH, CDR2 LQKENI. V was clipped by 6 bases and J by 4 bases; unmatched bases: 8. There are 15 residues in the CDR3. Here the CDR3 reads CASSPGQEVGNTIYF. The DNA of the CDR3 is TGTGCCAGCTCCCCGGGACAGGAGGTCGGAAACACCATATATTTT.

On this clone itself: Other nucleotide sequences in the sample specify the same CDR3. CDR3 DNA sequence: TGTGCCAGCAGCTACAGGGGAACTAATGAAAAACTGTTTTTT. Its translation: CASSYRGTNEKLFF. V is TRBV5-6 and J is TRBJ1-4, with 7 bases matching TRBD1. This CDR3 is built from 14 residues. J lost 1 base, V lost 3 bases, and 0 bases had no gene match. CDR1 and CDR2 from the germline V gene are SGHDT and YYEEEE.